This entry describes one TCR beta chain. The data originate from a study of blood T cell repertoires in COVID-19. For the study at large: Whether acute or convalescent, the COVID-19 samples came from the United States, Italy and Spain. The cDNA or gDNA used as material had been derived from T cells, B-cell-depleted T cells, or PBMCs.

Per the original data handling: Amplification of reference gene primers was used by the study to estimate nucleated cell counts. The protocol was immunoSEQ multiplex PCR, while the TCRdb copy is restricted to in-frame clones and leaves out a portion. V and J calls and clone size are as listed in that table; D and trimming were resolved from the DNA. The sample holds fewer than 350,000 clones; around nine tenths are singletons and the top ten take 6.8%. The ends were cut back, 5 bases at V and 0 bases at J, with 14 bases in the middle. From germline, CDR1 is SGHVS and CDR2 FQNEAQ. CDR3 length: 15 amino acids.

Sequencing used peripheral blood. J is TRBJ2-7 and V is TRBV7-8; D possibly corresponds to TRBD2 (5 bases). The TCR sequence derives from a woman aged 25-40 years with COVID-19, enrolled during active disease. CDR3 nucleotide sequence: TGTGCCAGCAGCGTCCGGGCGGGCCTCTCCTACGAGCAGTACTTC. Translating it yields CASSVRAGLSYEQYF. The full variable domain, rest sourced from reference TRBV7-8 and TRBJ2-7, is GAGVSQSPRYKVAKRGQDVALRCDPISGHVSLFWYQQALGQGPEFLTYFQNEAQLDKSGLPSDRFFAERPEGSVSTLKIQRTQQEDSAVYLCASSVRAGLSYEQYFGPGTRLTVT.